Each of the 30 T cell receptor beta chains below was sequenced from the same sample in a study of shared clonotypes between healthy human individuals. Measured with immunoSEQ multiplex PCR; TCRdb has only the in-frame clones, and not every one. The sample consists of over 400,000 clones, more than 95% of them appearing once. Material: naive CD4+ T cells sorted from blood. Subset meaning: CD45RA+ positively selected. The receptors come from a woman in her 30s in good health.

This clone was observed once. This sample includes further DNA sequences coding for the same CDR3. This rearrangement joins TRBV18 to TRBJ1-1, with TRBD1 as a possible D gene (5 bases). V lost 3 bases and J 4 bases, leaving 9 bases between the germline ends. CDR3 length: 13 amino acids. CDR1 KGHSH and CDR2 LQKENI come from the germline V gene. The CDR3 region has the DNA TGTGCCAGCTCACCCAGGGAGGGCACTGAAGCTTTCTTT. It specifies CASSPREGTEAFF.

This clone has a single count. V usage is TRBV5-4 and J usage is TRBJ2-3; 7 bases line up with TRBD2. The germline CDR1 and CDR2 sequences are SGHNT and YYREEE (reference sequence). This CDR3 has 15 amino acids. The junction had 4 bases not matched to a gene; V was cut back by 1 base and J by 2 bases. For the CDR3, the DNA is TGTGCCAGCAGCTTGAGAAGCGGGATCACAGATACGCAGTATTTT. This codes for CASSLRSGITDTQYF.

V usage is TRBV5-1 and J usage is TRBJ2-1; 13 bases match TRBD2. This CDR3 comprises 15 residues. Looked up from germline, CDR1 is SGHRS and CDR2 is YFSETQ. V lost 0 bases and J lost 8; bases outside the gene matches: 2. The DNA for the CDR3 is TGCGCCAGCAGCTTGGGACTAGCGGGAGGCGATGAGCAGTTCTTC. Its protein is CASSLGLAGGDEQFF.

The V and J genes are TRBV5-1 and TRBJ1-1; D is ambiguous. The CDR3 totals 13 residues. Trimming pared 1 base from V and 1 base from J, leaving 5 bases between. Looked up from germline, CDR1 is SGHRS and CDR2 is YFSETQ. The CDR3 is CASSLQANTEAFF. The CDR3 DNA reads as TGCGCCAGCAGCTTGCAGGCGAACACTGAAGCTTTCTTT.

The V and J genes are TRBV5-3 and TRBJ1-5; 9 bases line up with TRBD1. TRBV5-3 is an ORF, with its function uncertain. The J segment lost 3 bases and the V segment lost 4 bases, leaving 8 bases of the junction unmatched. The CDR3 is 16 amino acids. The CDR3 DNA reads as TGTGCCAGAAGCAACCGGGACAGGGAGAACAATCAGCCCCAGCATTTT. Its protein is CARSNRDRENNQPQHF.

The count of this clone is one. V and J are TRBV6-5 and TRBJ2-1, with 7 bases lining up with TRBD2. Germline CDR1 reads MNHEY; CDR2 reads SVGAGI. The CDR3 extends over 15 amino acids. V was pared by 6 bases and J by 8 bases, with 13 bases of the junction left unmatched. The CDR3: CASRTWGGGVDEQFF. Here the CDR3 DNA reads TGTGCCAGCAGAACCTGGGGGGGAGGGGTGGATGAGCAGTTCTTC.

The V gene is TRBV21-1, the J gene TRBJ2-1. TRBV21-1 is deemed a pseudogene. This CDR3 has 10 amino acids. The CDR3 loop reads CASSKVGQFF. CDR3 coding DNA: TGTGCCAGCAGCAAAGTGGGGCAGTTCTTC.

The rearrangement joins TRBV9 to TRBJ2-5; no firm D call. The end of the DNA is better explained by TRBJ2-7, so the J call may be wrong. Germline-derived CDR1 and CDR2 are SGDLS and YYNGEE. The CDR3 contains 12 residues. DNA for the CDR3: TGTGCCAGCAGCGTAGGGAGTTACGAGCAGTACTTC. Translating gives CASSVGSYEQYF.

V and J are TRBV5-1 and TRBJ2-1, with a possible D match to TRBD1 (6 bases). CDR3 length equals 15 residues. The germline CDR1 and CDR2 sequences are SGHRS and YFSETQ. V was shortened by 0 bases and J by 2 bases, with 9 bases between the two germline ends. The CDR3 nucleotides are TGCGCCAGCAGCTTGGGACAGGACACCTACAATGAGCAGTTCTTC. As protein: CASSLGQDTYNEQFF.

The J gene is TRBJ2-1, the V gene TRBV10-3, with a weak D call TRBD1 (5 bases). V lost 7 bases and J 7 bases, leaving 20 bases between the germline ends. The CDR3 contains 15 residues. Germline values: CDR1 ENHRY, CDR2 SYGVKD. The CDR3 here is CAIKVAQQGDNEQFF. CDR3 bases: TGTGCCATCAAGGTGGCCCAGCAAGGGGATAATGAGCAGTTCTTC.

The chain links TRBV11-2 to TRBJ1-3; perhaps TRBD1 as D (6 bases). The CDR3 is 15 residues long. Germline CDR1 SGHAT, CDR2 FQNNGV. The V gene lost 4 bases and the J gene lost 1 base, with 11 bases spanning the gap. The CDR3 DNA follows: TGTGCCAGCAGCTCAGTAGGGGGGTCTGGAAACACCATATATTTT. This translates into CASSSVGGSGNTIYF.

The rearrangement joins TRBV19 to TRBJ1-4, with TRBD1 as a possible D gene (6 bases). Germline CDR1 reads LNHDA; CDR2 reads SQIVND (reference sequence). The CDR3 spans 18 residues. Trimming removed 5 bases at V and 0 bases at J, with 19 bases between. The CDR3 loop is CASSPSGGGPATNEKLFF. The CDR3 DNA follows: TGTGCCAGTAGTCCTTCCGGAGGGGGGCCTGCAACTAATGAAAAACTGTTTTTT.

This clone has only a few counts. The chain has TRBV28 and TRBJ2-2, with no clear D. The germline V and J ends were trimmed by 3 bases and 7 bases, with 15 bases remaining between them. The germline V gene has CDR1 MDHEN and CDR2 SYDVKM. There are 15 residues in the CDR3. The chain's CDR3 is CASSFPDAHIGELFF. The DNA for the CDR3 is TGTGCCAGCAGTTTCCCCGACGCGCATATCGGGGAGCTGTTTTTT.

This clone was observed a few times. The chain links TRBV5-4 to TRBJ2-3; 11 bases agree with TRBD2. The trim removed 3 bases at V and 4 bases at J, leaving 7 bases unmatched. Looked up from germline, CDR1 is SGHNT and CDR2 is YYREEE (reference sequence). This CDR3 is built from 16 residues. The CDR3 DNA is TGTGCCAGCAGCTCAGGACTAGCGGGCTTTTCAGATACGCAGTATTTT. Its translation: CASSSGLAGFSDTQYF.

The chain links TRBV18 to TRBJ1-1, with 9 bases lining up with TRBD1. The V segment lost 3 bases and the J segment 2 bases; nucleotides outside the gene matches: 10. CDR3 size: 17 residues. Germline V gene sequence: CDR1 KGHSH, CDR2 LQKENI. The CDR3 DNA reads TGTGCCAGCTCACCGGGACAGGGTAAAGTTCGAAACACTGAAGCTTTCTTT. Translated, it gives CASSPGQGKVRNTEAFF.

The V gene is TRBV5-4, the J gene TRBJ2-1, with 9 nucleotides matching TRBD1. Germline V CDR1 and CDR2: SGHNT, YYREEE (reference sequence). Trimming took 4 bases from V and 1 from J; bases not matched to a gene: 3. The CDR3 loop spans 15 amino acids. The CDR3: CASSLGQGSYNEQFF. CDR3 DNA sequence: TGTGCCAGCAGCCTGGGACAGGGTTCCTACAATGAGCAGTTCTTC.

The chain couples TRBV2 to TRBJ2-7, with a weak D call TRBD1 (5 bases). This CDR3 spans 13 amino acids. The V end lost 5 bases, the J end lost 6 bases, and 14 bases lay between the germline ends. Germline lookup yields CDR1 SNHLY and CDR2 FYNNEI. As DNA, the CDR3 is TGTGCCAGCAGTCTGGGGCTCCTAGGCGAGCAGTACTTC. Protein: CASSLGLLGEQYF.

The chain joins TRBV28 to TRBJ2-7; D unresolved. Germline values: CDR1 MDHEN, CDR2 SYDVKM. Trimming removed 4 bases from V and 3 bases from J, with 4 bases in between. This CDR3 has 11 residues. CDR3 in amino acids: CASSWFYEQYF. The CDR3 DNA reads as TGTGCCAGCAGTTGGTTCTACGAGCAGTACTTC.

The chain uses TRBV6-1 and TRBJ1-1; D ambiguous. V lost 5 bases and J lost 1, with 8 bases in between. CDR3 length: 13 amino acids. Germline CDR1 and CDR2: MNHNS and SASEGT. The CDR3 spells CASSPLTNTEAFF. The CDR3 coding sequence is TGTGCCAGCAGTCCGCTAACGAACACTGAAGCTTTCTTT.

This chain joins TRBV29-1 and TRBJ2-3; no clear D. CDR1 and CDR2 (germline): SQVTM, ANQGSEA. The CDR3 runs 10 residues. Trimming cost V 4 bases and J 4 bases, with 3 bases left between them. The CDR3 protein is CSVGADTQYF. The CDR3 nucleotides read TGCAGCGTTGGAGCAGATACGCAGTATTTT.

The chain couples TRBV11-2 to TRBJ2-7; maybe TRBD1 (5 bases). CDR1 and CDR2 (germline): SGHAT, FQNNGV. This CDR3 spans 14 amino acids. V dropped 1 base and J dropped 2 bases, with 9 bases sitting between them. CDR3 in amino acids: CASSLGQTTYEQYF. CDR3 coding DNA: TGTGCCAGCAGCTTAGGACAGACGACCTACGAGCAGTACTTC.

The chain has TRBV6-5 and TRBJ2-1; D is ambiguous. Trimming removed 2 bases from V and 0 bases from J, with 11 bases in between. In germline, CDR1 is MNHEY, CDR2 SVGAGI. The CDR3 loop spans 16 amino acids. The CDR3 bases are TGTGCCAGCAGTTACCGCGGTATCAGCTCCTACAATGAGCAGTTCTTC. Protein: CASSYRGISSYNEQFF.

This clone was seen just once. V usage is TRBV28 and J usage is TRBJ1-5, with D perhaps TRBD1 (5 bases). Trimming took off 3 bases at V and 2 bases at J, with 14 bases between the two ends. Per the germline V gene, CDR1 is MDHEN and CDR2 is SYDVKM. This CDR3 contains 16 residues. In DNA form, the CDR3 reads TGTGCCAGCAGTTTCCCTGGGGGGGATGGCAATCAGCCCCAGCATTTT. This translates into CASSFPGGDGNQPQHF.

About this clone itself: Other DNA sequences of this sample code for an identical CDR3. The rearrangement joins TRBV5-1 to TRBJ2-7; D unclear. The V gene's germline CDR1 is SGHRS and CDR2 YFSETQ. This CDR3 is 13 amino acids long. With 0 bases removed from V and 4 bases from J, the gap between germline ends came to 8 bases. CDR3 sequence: CASSLAASYEQYF. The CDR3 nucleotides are TGCGCCAGCAGCTTGGCGGCGTCATACGAGCAGTACTTC.

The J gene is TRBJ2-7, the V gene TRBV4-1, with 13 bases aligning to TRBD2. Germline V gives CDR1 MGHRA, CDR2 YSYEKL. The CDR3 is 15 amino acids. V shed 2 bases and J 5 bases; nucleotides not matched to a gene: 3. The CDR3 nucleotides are TGCGCCAGCAGCCAACGACTAGCGGGAGGCCACGAGCAGTACTTC. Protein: CASSQRLAGGHEQYF.

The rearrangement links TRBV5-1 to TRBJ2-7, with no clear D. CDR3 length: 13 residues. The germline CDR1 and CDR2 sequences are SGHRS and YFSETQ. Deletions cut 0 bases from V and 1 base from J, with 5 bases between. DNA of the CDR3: TGCGCCAGCAGCTTGGCGCAGTCCTACGAGCAGTACTTC. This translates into CASSLAQSYEQYF.

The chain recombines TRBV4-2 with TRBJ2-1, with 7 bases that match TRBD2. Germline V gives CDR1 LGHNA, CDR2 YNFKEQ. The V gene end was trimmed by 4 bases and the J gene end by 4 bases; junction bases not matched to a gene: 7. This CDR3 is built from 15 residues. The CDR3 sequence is CASSPLASEYNEQFF. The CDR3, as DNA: TGTGCCAGCAGCCCACTAGCGAGCGAGTACAATGAGCAGTTCTTC.

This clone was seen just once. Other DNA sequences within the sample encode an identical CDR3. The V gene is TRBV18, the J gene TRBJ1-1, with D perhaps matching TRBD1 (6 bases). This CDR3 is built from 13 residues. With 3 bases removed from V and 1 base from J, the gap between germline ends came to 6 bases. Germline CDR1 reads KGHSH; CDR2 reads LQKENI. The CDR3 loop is CASSPGANTEAFF. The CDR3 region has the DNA TGTGCCAGCTCACCGGGGGCGAACACTGAAGCTTTCTTT.

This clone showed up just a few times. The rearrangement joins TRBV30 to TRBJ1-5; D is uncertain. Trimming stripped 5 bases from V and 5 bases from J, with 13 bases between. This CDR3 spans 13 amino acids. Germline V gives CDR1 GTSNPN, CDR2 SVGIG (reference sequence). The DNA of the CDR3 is TGTGCCTGGTCAGCGGGCTTCTATCAGCCCCAGCATTTT. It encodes CAWSAGFYQPQHF.

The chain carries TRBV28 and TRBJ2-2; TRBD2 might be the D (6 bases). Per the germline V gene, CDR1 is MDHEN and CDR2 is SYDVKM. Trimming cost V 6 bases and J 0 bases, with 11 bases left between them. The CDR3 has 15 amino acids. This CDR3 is CASRRDGANTGELFF. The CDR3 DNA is TGTGCCAGCAGGCGGGACGGAGCGAACACCGGGGAGCTGTTTTTT.